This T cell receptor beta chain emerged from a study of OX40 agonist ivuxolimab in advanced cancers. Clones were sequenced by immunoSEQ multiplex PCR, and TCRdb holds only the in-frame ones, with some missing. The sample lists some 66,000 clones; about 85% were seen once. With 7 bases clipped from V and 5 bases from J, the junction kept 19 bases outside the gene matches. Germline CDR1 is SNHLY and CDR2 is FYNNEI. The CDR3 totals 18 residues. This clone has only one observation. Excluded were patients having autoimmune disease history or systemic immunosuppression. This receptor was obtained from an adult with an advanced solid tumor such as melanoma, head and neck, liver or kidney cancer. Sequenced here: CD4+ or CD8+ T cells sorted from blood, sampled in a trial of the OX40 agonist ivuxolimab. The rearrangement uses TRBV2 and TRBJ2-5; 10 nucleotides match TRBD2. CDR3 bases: TGTGCCAGCATCGATTGGAGTAGCGGGAGGAGGAGAGGCGAGACCCAGTACTTC. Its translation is CASIDWSSGRRRGETQYF.